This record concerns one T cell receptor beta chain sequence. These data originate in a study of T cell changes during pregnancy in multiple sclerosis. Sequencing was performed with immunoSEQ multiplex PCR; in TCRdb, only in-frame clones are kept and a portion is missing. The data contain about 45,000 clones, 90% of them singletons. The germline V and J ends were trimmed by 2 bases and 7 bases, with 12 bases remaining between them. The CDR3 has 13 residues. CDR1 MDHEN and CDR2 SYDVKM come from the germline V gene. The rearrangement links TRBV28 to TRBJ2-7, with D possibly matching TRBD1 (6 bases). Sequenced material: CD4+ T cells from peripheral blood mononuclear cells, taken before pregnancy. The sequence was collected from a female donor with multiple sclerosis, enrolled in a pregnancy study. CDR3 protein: CASSLMGAREQYF. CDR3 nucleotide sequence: TGTGCCAGCAGTTTAATGGGGGCGAGAGAGCAGTACTTC.